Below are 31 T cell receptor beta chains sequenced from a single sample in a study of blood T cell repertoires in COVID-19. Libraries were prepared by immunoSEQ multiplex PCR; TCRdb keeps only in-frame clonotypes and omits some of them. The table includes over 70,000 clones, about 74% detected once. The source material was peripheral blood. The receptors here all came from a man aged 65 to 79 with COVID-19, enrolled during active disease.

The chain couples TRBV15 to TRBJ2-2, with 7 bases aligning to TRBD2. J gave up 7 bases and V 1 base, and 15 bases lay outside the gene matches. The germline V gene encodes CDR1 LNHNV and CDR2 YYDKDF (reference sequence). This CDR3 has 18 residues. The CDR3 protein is CATSRVPSGITFGGELFF. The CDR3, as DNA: TGTGCCACCAGCAGAGTTCCCAGCGGGATTACGTTTGGCGGGGAGCTGTTTTTT.

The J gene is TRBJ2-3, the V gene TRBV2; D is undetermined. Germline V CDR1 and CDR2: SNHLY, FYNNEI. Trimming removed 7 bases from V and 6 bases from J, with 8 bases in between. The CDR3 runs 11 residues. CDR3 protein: CASNRRDTQYF. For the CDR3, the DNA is TGTGCCAGCAATAGGCGGGATACGCAGTATTTT. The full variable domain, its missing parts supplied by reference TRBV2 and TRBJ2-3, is EPEVTQTPSHQVTQMGQEVILRCVPISNHLYFYWYRQILGQKVEFLVSFYNNEISEKSEIFDDQFSVERPDGSNFTLKIRSTKLEDSAMYFCASNRRDTQYFGPGTRLTVL.

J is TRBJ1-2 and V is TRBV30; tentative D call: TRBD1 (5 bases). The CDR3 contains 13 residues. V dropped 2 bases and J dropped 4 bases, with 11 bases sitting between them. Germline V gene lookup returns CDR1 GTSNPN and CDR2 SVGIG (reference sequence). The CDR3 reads CAWSRDRPYGYTF. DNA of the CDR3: TGTGCCTGGAGTCGAGACAGACCCTATGGCTACACCTTC.

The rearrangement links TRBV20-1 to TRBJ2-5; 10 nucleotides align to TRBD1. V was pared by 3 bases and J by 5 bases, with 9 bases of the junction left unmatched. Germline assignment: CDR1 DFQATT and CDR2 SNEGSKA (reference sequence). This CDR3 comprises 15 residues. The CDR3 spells CSASFQTGGVETQYF. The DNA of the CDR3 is TGCAGTGCTAGTTTCCAGACAGGGGGCGTTGAGACCCAGTACTTC.

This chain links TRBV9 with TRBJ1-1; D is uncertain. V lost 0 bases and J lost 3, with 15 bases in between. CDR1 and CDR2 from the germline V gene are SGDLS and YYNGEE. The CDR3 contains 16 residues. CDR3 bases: TGTGCCAGCAGCGTAGAGTGGGCCCCATTCGACACTGAAGCTTTCTTT. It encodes CASSVEWAPFDTEAFF. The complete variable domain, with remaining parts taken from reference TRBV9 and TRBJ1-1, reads DSGVTQTPKHLITATGQRVTLRCSPRSGDLSVYWYQQSLDQGLQFLIQYYNGEERAKGNILERFSAQQFPDLHSELNLSSLELGDSALYFCASSVEWAPFDTEAFFGQGTRLTVV.

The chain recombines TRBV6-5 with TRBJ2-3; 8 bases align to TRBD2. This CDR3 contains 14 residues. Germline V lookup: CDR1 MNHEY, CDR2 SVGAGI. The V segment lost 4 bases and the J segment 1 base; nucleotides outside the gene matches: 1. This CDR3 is CASSLAGRTDTQYF. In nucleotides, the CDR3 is TGTGCCAGCAGTTTAGCGGGACGCACAGATACGCAGTATTTT.

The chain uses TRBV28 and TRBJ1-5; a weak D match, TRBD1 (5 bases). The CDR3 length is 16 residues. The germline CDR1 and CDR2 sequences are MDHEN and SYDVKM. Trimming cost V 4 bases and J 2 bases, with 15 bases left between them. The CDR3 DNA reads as TGTGCCAGCAGTTCCCCCACGGGGGTTGGCAATCAGCCCCAGCATTTT. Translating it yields CASSSPTGVGNQPQHF.

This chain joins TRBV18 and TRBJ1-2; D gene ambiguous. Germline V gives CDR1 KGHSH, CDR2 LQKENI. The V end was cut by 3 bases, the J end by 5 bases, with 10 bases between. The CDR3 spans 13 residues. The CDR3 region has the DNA TGTGCCAGCTCACCCGCCGGTGAATATGGCTACACCTTC. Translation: CASSPAGEYGYTF.

CDR3 protein: CASSTTTGSYGYTF. The CDR3 DNA reads TGTGCCAGCTCAACTACGACAGGCTCTTATGGCTACACCTTC. This chain connects TRBV18 to TRBJ1-2, with a possible D match to TRBD1 (6 bases). Germline assignment: CDR1 KGHSH and CDR2 LQKENI. V lost 5 bases and J 5 bases, leaving 15 bases between the germline ends. This CDR3 spans 14 amino acids.

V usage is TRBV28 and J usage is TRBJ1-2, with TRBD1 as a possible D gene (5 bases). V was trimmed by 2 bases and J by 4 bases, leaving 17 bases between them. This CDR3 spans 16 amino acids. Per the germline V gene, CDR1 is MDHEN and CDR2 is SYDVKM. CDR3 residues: CASSLNGLQGSYGYTF. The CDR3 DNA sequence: TGTGCCAGCAGTTTAAACGGGCTCCAGGGTTCCTATGGCTACACCTTC.

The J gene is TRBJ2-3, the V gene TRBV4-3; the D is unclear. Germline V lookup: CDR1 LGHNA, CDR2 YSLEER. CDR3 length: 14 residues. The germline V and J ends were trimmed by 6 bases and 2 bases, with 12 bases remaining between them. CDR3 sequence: CASRSEPHTDTQYF. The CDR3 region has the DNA TGCGCCAGCAGGAGCGAACCTCACACAGATACGCAGTATTTT.

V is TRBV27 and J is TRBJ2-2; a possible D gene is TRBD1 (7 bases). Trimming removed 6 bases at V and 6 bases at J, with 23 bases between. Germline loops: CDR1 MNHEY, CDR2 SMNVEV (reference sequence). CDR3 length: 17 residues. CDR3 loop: CASRKQGSQWGAGELFF. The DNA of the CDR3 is TGTGCCAGCAGGAAACAGGGGAGCCAGTGGGGGGCCGGGGAGCTGTTTTTT.

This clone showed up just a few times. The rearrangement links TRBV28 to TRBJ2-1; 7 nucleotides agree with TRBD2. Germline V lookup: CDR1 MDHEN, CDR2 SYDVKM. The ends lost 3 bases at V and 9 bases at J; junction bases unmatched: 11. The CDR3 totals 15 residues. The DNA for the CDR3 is TGTGCCAGCAGTTTTCTGTCAGGGCGGGAGTCTGAGCAGTTCTTC. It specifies CASSFLSGRESEQFF.

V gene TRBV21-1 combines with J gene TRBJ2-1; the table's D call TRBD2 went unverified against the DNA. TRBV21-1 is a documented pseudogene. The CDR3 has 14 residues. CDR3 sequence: CASSRGTRYNEQFF. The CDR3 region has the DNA TGTGCCAGCAGCAGAGGAACTAGATACAATGAGCAGTTCTTC.

CDR3 sequence (DNA): TGTGCCAGCAGTCGCGGGATTTACGAGCAGTACTTC. Amino acids: CASSRGIYEQYF. J is TRBJ2-7 and V is TRBV28; D might be TRBD2 (6 bases). Germline values: CDR1 MDHEN, CDR2 SYDVKM. With 5 bases removed from V and 4 bases from J, the gap between germline ends came to 9 bases. CDR3 size: 12 residues.

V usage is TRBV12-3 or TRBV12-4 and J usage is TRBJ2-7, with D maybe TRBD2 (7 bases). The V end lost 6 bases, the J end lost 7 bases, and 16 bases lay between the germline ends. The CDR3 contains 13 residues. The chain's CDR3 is CASRLGGVKEQYF. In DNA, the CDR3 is TGTGCCAGCAGACTAGGGGGGGTCAAAGAGCAGTACTTC.

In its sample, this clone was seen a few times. DNA of the CDR3: TGTGCCAGCAGCTTAGGCCCAGGAGGAGAGACCCAGTACTTC. This codes for CASSLGPGGETQYF. The chain couples TRBV7-6 to TRBJ2-5; D might be TRBD2 (5 bases). This CDR3 has 14 amino acids. Looked up from germline, CDR1 is SGHVS and CDR2 is FNYEAQ. Trimming cost V 1 base and J 4 bases, with 10 bases left between them. Full variable domain (rest looked up from reference TRBV7-6 and TRBJ2-5): GAGVSQSPRYKVTKRGQDVALRCDPISGHVSLYWYRQALGQGPEFLTYFNYEAQQDKSGLPNDRFSAERPEGSISTLTIQRTEQRDSAMYRCASSLGPGGETQYFGPGTRLLVL.

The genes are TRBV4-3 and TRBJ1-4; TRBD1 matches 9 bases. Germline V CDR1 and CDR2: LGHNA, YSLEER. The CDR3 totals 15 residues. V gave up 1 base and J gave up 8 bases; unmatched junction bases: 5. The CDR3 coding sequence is TGCGCCAGCAGCCAAGGTGGGACAGGGCGGGAAAAACTGTTTTTT. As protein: CASSQGGTGREKLFF.

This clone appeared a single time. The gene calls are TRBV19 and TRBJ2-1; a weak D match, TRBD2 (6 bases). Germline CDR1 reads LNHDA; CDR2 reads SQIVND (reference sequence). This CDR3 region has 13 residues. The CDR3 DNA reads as TGTGCTGTTTCGGAGGGGTCCTACAATGAGCAGTTCTTC. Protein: CAVSEGSYNEQFF.

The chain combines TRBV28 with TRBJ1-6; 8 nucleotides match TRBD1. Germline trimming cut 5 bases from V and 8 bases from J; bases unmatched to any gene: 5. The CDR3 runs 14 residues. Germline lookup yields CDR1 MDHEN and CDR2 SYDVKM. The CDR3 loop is CASSLGTGDSPLHF. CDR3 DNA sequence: TGTGCCAGCAGTCTCGGGACAGGTGATTCACCCCTCCACTTT.

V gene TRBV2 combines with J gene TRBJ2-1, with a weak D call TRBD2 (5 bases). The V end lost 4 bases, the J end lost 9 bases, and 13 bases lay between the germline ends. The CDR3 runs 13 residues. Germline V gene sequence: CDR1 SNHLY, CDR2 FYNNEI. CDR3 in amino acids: CASSGQLEGEQFF. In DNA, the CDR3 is TGTGCCAGCAGTGGTCAACTAGAGGGTGAGCAGTTCTTC.

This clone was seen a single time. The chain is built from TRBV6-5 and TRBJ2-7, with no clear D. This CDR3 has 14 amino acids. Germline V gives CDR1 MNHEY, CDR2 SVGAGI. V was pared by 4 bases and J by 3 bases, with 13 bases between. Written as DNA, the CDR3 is TGTGCCAGCAGTTCCGGGTCCGTAGTCTACGAGCAGTACTTC. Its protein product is CASSSGSVVYEQYF.

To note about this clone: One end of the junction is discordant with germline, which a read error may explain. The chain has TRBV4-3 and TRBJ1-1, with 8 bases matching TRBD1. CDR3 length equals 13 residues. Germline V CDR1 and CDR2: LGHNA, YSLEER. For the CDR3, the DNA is TGCGCCAGCAGCCAAAAACGGGACAGGCATTTCGTCTTT. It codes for CASSQKRDRHFVF.

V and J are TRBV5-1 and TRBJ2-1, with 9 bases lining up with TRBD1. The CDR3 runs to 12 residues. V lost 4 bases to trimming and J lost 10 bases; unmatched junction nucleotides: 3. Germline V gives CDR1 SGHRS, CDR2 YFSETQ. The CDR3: CASSDTGGEQFF. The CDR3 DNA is TGCGCCAGCAGCGACACAGGGGGCGAGCAGTTCTTC. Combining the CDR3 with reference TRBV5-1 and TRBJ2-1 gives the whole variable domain KAGVTQTPRYLIKTRGQQVTLSCSPISGHRSVSWYQQTPGQGLQFLFEYFSETQRNKGNFPGRFSGRQFSNSRSEMNVSTLELGDSALYLCASSDTGGEQFFGPGTRLTVL.

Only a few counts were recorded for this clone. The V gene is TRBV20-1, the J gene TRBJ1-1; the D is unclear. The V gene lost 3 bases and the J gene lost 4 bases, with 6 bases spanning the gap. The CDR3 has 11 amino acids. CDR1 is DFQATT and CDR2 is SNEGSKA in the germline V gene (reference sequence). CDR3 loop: CSASAGTEAFF. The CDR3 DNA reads TGCAGTGCTAGCGCGGGCACTGAAGCTTTCTTT.

CDR3 bases: TGTGCCAGCAGCACGGGGAACAGCCGCACAGATACGCAGTATTTT. This encodes CASSTGNSRTDTQYF. V is TRBV6-5 and J is TRBJ2-3; D may be TRBD2 (5 bases). Germline CDR1 MNHEY, CDR2 SVGAGI. The CDR3 is 15 amino acids. With 6 bases removed from V and 1 base from J, the gap between germline ends came to 14 bases.

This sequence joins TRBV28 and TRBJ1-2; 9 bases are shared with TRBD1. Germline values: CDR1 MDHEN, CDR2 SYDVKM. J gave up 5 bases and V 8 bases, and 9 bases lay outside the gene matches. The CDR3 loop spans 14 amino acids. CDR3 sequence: CASREQGARYGYTF. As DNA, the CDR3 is TGTGCCAGCCGCGAACAGGGGGCAAGGTATGGCTACACCTTC.

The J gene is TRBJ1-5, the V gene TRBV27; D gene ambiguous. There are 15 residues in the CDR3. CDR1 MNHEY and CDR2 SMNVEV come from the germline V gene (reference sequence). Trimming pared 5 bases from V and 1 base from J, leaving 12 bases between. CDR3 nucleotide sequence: TGTGCCAGCAGTAGCACGGGGATAAGCAATCAGCCCCAGCATTTT. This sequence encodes CASSSTGISNQPQHF.

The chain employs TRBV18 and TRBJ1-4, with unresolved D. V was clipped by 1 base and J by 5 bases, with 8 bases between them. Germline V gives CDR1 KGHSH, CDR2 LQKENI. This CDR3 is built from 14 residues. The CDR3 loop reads CASSPRTQNEKLFF. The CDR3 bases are TGTGCCAGCTCACCACGCACACAGAATGAAAAACTGTTTTTT.

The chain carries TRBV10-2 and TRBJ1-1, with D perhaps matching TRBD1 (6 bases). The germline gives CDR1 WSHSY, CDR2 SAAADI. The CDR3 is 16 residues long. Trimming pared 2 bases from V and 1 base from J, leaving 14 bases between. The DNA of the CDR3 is TGCGCCAGCAGTGAGCAAGTCGGACAGCGGAACACTGAAGCTTTCTTT. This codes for CASSEQVGQRNTEAFF.

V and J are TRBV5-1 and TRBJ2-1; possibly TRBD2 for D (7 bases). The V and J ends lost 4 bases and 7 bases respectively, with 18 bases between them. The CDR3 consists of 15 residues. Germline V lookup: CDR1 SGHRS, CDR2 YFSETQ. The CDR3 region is CASSPGGPGGNEQFF. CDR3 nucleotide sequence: TGCGCCAGCAGCCCTGGGGGGCCGGGGGGAAATGAGCAGTTCTTC.